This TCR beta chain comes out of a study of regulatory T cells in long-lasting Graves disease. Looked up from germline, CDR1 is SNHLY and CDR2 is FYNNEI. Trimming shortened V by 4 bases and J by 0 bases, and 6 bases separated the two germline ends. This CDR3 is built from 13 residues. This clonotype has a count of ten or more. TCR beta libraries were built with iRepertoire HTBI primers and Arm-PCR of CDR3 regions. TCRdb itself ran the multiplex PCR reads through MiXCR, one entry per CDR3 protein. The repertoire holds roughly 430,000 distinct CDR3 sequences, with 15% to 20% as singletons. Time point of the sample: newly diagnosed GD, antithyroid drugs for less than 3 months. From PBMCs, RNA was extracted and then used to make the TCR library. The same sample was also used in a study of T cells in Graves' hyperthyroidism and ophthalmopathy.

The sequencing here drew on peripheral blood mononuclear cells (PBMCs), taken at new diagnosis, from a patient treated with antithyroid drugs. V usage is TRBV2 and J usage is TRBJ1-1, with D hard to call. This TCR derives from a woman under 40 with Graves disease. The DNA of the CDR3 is TGTGCCAGCAGTGGATCGATGAACACTGAAGCTTTCTTT. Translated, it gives CASSGSMNTEAFF.